Listed below are T cell receptor beta chains from one sample, sequenced in a study of blood T cell repertoires in COVID-19. TCRdb keeps only in-frame clones here, not all; method: immunoSEQ multiplex PCR. Here the sample spans 400,000 to 500,000 clones, 70% to 90% being singletons. The sequenced sample was peripheral blood. These receptors were obtained from a woman aged 25 to 39 with active or convalescent COVID-19. Both conserved end residues are part of each CDR3. Each record gives: V gene, clone size, CDR3 length, J gene, D gene, CDR3 DNA, CDR3 protein. D genes are given only for firm matches. Expanded clones get a size class; other rows say once, few or many, or leave the size out.

v_call: TRBV27; clone_size: -; cdr3_length: 15; j_call: TRBJ2-7; d_call: TRBD1; cdr3_nt: TGTGCCAGCAGTCCACAGACAGGGAATCTCTACGAGCAGTACTTC; cdr3_aa: CASSPQTGNLYEQYF
v_call: TRBV6-5; clone_size: -; cdr3_length: 15; j_call: TRBJ1-4; d_call: -; cdr3_nt: TGTGCCAGCAGTTTATCAGGTGCAACTAATGAAAAACTGTTTTTT; cdr3_aa: CASSLSGATNEKLFF
v_call: TRBV7-9; clone_size: -; cdr3_length: 13; j_call: TRBJ2-3; d_call: TRBD2; cdr3_nt: TGTGCCAGCGGGGGACTAAGCACAGATACGCAGTATTTT; cdr3_aa: CASGGLSTDTQYF
v_call: TRBV2; clone_size: -; cdr3_length: 14; j_call: TRBJ2-7; d_call: TRBD1; cdr3_nt: TGTGCCAGCAGTTCACAGGGGGCATCCTACGAGCAGTACTTC; cdr3_aa: CASSSQGASYEQYF
v_call: TRBV14; clone_size: -; cdr3_length: 15; j_call: TRBJ1-2; d_call: -; cdr3_nt: TGTGCCAGCAGCCAAGGCGGACAGCGAGGGGATGGCTACACCTTC; cdr3_aa: CASSQGGQRGDGYTF
v_call: TRBV19; clone_size: -; cdr3_length: 15; j_call: TRBJ1-4; d_call: -; cdr3_nt: TGTGCCAGTAGTTTTCGGACAAACAACAATGAAAAACTGTTTTTT; cdr3_aa: CASSFRTNNNEKLFF
v_call: TRBV2; clone_size: -; cdr3_length: 19; j_call: TRBJ2-2; d_call: TRBD2; cdr3_nt: TGTGCCAGCAGTGAAAGTGGGGTAGCGGGACTTGCGAGCACCGGGGAGCTGTTTTTT; cdr3_aa: CASSESGVAGLASTGELFF
v_call: TRBV19; clone_size: -; cdr3_length: 15; j_call: TRBJ2-2; d_call: TRBD1; cdr3_nt: TGTGCCAGTAGTATAGGACAGGGTAACACCGGGGAGCTGTTTTTT; cdr3_aa: CASSIGQGNTGELFF
v_call: TRBV6-5; clone_size: -; cdr3_length: 12; j_call: TRBJ2-7; d_call: -; cdr3_nt: TGTGCCAGCAGCGACAGACCATACGAGCAGTACTTC; cdr3_aa: CASSDRPYEQYF
v_call: TRBV27; clone_size: -; cdr3_length: 14; j_call: TRBJ1-1; d_call: -; cdr3_nt: TGTGCCAGCAGTTTATCGAAAGGGGGAACTGAAGCTTTCTTT; cdr3_aa: CASSLSKGGTEAFF
v_call: TRBV19; clone_size: -; cdr3_length: 15; j_call: TRBJ1-1; d_call: -; cdr3_nt: TGTGCCAGTTTTGACCCGGGAGGGCCGAACACTGAAGCTTTCTTT; cdr3_aa: CASFDPGGPNTEAFF
v_call: TRBV14; clone_size: -; cdr3_length: 12; j_call: TRBJ1-2; d_call: -; cdr3_nt: TGTGCCAGCAGCCTAGCTAACTATGGCTACACCTTC; cdr3_aa: CASSLANYGYTF
v_call: TRBV6-5; clone_size: -; cdr3_length: 13; j_call: TRBJ2-3; d_call: -; cdr3_nt: TGTGCCAGCAGGGCTGAAAGCACAGATACGCAGTATTTT; cdr3_aa: CASRAESTDTQYF
v_call: TRBV28; clone_size: -; cdr3_length: 17; j_call: TRBJ1-2; d_call: -; cdr3_nt: TGTGCCAGCAGTCTTCAGTCCTTACTCGCGGGGATTTATGGCTACACCTTC; cdr3_aa: CASSLQSLLAGIYGYTF
v_call: TRBV27; clone_size: once; cdr3_length: 16; j_call: TRBJ1-1; d_call: TRBD1; cdr3_nt: TGTGCCAGCAGTTTTGACAGGGACCCCATGAACACTGAAGCTTTCTTT; cdr3_aa: CASSFDRDPMNTEAFF
v_call: TRBV27; clone_size: -; cdr3_length: 13; j_call: TRBJ1-1; d_call: -; cdr3_nt: TGTGCCAGCAGTTTGACAGAGCGCTATGAAGCTTTCTTT; cdr3_aa: CASSLTERYEAFF
v_call: TRBV29-1; clone_size: -; cdr3_length: 14; j_call: TRBJ2-5; d_call: TRBD1; cdr3_nt: TGCAGCGTGGCGGGACAGGGCAGTGTTGGGACCCAGTACTTC; cdr3_aa: CSVAGQGSVGTQYF
v_call: TRBV5-1; clone_size: -; cdr3_length: 13; j_call: TRBJ1-2; d_call: TRBD1; cdr3_nt: TGCGCCAGCAGCCCCGCAGGGGGCGCTGGCTACACCTTC; cdr3_aa: CASSPAGGAGYTF
v_call: TRBV4-2; clone_size: -; cdr3_length: 15; j_call: TRBJ1-1; d_call: -; cdr3_nt: TGTGCCAGCAGCCCACTCCAGACAACAGACACTGAAGCTTTCTTT; cdr3_aa: CASSPLQTTDTEAFF
v_call: TRBV5-1; clone_size: -; cdr3_length: 19; j_call: TRBJ2-7; d_call: TRBD1; cdr3_nt: TGCGCCAGCAGCTTGGCTGCTATAGGGACAGGGGTGGAAATCTACGAGCAGTACTTC; cdr3_aa: CASSLAAIGTGVEIYEQYF
v_call: TRBV3-1/TRBV3-2; clone_size: -; cdr3_length: 14; j_call: TRBJ2-1; d_call: TRBD2; cdr3_nt: TGTGCCAGCAGCCAAGAATTAGCGGGTGACCCAGGGTTCTTC; cdr3_aa: CASSQELAGDPGFF
v_call: TRBV28; clone_size: few; cdr3_length: 15; j_call: TRBJ1-5; d_call: -; cdr3_nt: TGTGCCAGCAGGGGGGCTGGGTTTGATTATTTGTCCCAGCATTTT; cdr3_aa: CASRGAGFDYLSQHF
v_call: TRBV5-4; clone_size: once; cdr3_length: 15; j_call: TRBJ2-1; d_call: TRBD2; cdr3_nt: TGTGCCAGCAGACGCGCCGGGACTAGGTACAATGAGCAGTTCTTC; cdr3_aa: CASRRAGTRYNEQFF
v_call: TRBV27; clone_size: -; cdr3_length: 11; j_call: TRBJ2-5; d_call: -; cdr3_nt: TGTGCCAGCACCGCCCTAGGCGTACAGTACTTC; cdr3_aa: CASTALGVQYF
v_call: TRBV18; clone_size: -; cdr3_length: 15; j_call: TRBJ1-4; d_call: -; cdr3_nt: TGTGCCAGCTCACCTGCGGTTACAACTAATGAAAAACTGTTTTTT; cdr3_aa: CASSPAVTTNEKLFF
v_call: TRBV27; clone_size: -; cdr3_length: 17; j_call: TRBJ2-3; d_call: -; cdr3_nt: TGTGCCAGCAGTCCAACACAGGGTAGCGTTTTAGTAGATACGCAGTATTTT; cdr3_aa: CASSPTQGSVLVDTQYF
v_call: TRBV19; clone_size: -; cdr3_length: 14; j_call: TRBJ2-7; d_call: TRBD1; cdr3_nt: TGTGCCAGTAGTCCGGTGCAGGGGGCCTACGAGCAGTACTTC; cdr3_aa: CASSPVQGAYEQYF
v_call: TRBV5-6; clone_size: once; cdr3_length: 13; j_call: TRBJ2-4; d_call: -; cdr3_nt: TGTGCCAGCAGCTTTGGCAGGCCAGACATTCAGTACTTC; cdr3_aa: CASSFGRPDIQYF
v_call: TRBV18; clone_size: -; cdr3_length: 14; j_call: TRBJ1-5; d_call: TRBD1; cdr3_nt: TGTGCCAGCTCACCAACAGGGGCAGATCAGCCCCAGCATTTT; cdr3_aa: CASSPTGADQPQHF
v_call: TRBV5-1; clone_size: -; cdr3_length: 16; j_call: TRBJ1-3; d_call: -; cdr3_nt: TGCGCCAGCAGCTTGGGATGGCAGGGCTCTGGAAACACCATATATTTT; cdr3_aa: CASSLGWQGSGNTIYF
v_call: TRBV5-1; clone_size: -; cdr3_length: 12; j_call: TRBJ2-1; d_call: -; cdr3_nt: TGCGCCAGCAGCTTTAGCGTAACTGAGCAGTTCTTC; cdr3_aa: CASSFSVTEQFF
v_call: TRBV14; clone_size: once; cdr3_length: 16; j_call: TRBJ1-1; d_call: -; cdr3_nt: TGTGCCAGCAGCCCTTTTCGAGGCCTTCGGAACACTGAAGCTTTCTTT; cdr3_aa: CASSPFRGLRNTEAFF
v_call: TRBV6-5; clone_size: -; cdr3_length: 13; j_call: TRBJ2-3; d_call: -; cdr3_nt: TGTGCCAGCAGTTTTGGCGGTTCAGATACGCAGTATTTT; cdr3_aa: CASSFGGSDTQYF
v_call: TRBV10-3; clone_size: -; cdr3_length: 13; j_call: TRBJ2-5; d_call: -; cdr3_nt: TGTGCCACCCTCCACCCTTCGACAGGGACCCAGTACTTC; cdr3_aa: CATLHPSTGTQYF
v_call: TRBV30; clone_size: once; cdr3_length: 16; j_call: TRBJ1-6; d_call: -; cdr3_nt: TGTGCCTGGAGGACCCGGGGATACTCCTATAATTCACCCCTCCACTTT; cdr3_aa: CAWRTRGYSYNSPLHF
v_call: TRBV21-1; clone_size: -; cdr3_length: 13; j_call: TRBJ1-5; d_call: -; cdr3_nt: TGTGCCAGCAGCAAACAGGGGGATCAGCCCCAGCATTTT; cdr3_aa: CASSKQGDQPQHF
v_call: TRBV29-1; clone_size: -; cdr3_length: 13; j_call: TRBJ1-2; d_call: TRBD1; cdr3_nt: TGCAGCGTTGCGGACAGGGGGGCCTATGGCTACACCTTC; cdr3_aa: CSVADRGAYGYTF
v_call: TRBV19; clone_size: -; cdr3_length: 13; j_call: TRBJ2-1; d_call: -; cdr3_nt: TGTGCCAGTAGTACAGCGGGCTACAATGAGCAGTTCTTC; cdr3_aa: CASSTAGYNEQFF
v_call: TRBV12-3/TRBV12-4; clone_size: -; cdr3_length: 13; j_call: TRBJ1-1; d_call: -; cdr3_nt: TGTGCCAGCAGTTTTCCAGGGGCCACTGAAGCTTTCTTT; cdr3_aa: CASSFPGATEAFF
v_call: TRBV5-1; clone_size: -; cdr3_length: 16; j_call: TRBJ2-7; d_call: TRBD1; cdr3_nt: TGCGCCAGCAGCTTAACCGGGACAGGGGCATCCTACGAGCAGTACTTC; cdr3_aa: CASSLTGTGASYEQYF
v_call: TRBV20-1; clone_size: -; cdr3_length: 13; j_call: TRBJ2-5; d_call: -; cdr3_nt: TGCAGTGCTAGTGCCCCCCTCCAAGAGACCCAGTACTTC; cdr3_aa: CSASAPLQETQYF
v_call: TRBV18; clone_size: -; cdr3_length: 14; j_call: TRBJ2-3; d_call: -; cdr3_nt: TGTGCCAGCTCACCACCGCCGGGCACAGATACGCAGTATTTT; cdr3_aa: CASSPPPGTDTQYF
v_call: TRBV6-2/TRBV6-3; clone_size: -; cdr3_length: 13; j_call: TRBJ1-4; d_call: TRBD1; cdr3_nt: TGTGCCAGCAGTGGGACAGCCCCGGGAAAACTGTTTTTT; cdr3_aa: CASSGTAPGKLFF
v_call: TRBV27; clone_size: once; cdr3_length: 15; j_call: TRBJ2-7; d_call: TRBD1; cdr3_nt: TGTGCCAGCAGTAATGACGGGACAGGGTATTACGAGCAGTACTTC; cdr3_aa: CASSNDGTGYYEQYF
v_call: TRBV2; clone_size: -; cdr3_length: 14; j_call: TRBJ1-2; d_call: TRBD1; cdr3_nt: TGTGCCACCAATCTGGACAGGTCTAACTATGGCTACACCTTC; cdr3_aa: CATNLDRSNYGYTF
v_call: TRBV5-1; clone_size: once; cdr3_length: 16; j_call: TRBJ1-4; d_call: -; cdr3_nt: TGCGCCAGCAGCTTGGCAGGGGTGGCAACTAATGAAAAACTGTTTTTT; cdr3_aa: CASSLAGVATNEKLFF
v_call: TRBV29-1; clone_size: -; cdr3_length: 14; j_call: TRBJ1-1; d_call: -; cdr3_nt: TGCAGCGTTCCCCCTAGGGGCCGGAACACTGAAGCTTTCTTT; cdr3_aa: CSVPPRGRNTEAFF
v_call: TRBV27; clone_size: -; cdr3_length: 13; j_call: TRBJ2-5; d_call: -; cdr3_nt: TGTGCCAGCATTAGACAGCTACAAGAGACCCAGTACTTC; cdr3_aa: CASIRQLQETQYF
v_call: TRBV2; clone_size: -; cdr3_length: 15; j_call: TRBJ2-1; d_call: -; cdr3_nt: TGTGCCAGCAGATATCAGGACAGCTACTACAATGAGCAGTTCTTC; cdr3_aa: CASRYQDSYYNEQFF
v_call: TRBV12-3/TRBV12-4; clone_size: -; cdr3_length: 13; j_call: TRBJ2-7; d_call: -; cdr3_nt: TGTGCCAGCAGTTTCGGCAGGGGCTACGAGCAGTACTTC; cdr3_aa: CASSFGRGYEQYF
v_call: TRBV10-2; clone_size: -; cdr3_length: 13; j_call: TRBJ1-5; d_call: -; cdr3_nt: TGCGCCAGCACCGGGAATAGCAATCAGCCCCAGCATTTT; cdr3_aa: CASTGNSNQPQHF